This passage covers 25 T cell receptor beta chains from one sample sequenced in a study of blood T cell dynamics during melanoma immunotherapy. Time point noted: pre-treatment baseline. Produced via immunoSEQ multiplex PCR; TCRdb's table is partial and in-frame only. The table includes approximately 9,500 clones, about 87% detected once. The specimen comprised blood, sampled from a patient treated with checkpoint blockade. All receptors come from a human donor with melanoma.

The genes are TRBV5-4 and TRBJ1-2, with TRBD1 matching over 9 bases. Germline loops: CDR1 SGHNT, CDR2 YYREEE (reference sequence). The CDR3 runs 16 residues. V lost 5 bases and J lost 4; bases outside the gene matches: 12. CDR3 coding DNA: TGTGCCAGCAGTAATGGTCGGGACAGGGTGGCCTATGGCTACACCTTC. Protein sequence: CASSNGRDRVAYGYTF.

V usage is TRBV7-6 and J usage is TRBJ2-5; 12 nucleotides align to TRBD1. The DNA end favors TRBJ2-7, so the J call may be wrong. There are 15 residues in the CDR3. CDR1 and CDR2 from the germline V gene are SGHVS and FNYEAQ. The CDR3 loop reads CASSQGTGGYYEQYF. The DNA for the CDR3 is TGTGCCAGCAGCCAAGGGACAGGGGGCTACTACGAGCAGTACTTC.

The rearrangement joins TRBV6-5 to TRBJ1-1; D unclear. The CDR3 is made up of 14 amino acids. V was clipped by 0 bases and J by 1 base, with 6 bases between them. Germline V gives CDR1 MNHEY, CDR2 SVGAGI. As DNA, the CDR3 is TGTGCCAGCAGTTACTCATTAGCGAACACTGAAGCTTTCTTT. Its translation is CASSYSLANTEAFF.

The J gene is TRBJ1-2, the V gene TRBV9; TRBD1 agrees at 9 bases. Losses at the gene ends were 3 bases for V and 2 bases for J; bases not matched to a gene: 5. The length of the CDR3 is 15 residues. The germline V gene encodes CDR1 SGDLS and CDR2 YYNGEE. The CDR3 DNA sequence: TGTGCCAGCAGCGCCCCAGACAGGGGGAACTATGGCTACACCTTC. Translated: CASSAPDRGNYGYTF.

This clone has a handful of counts. The genes are TRBV6-1 and TRBJ2-6; D not certain. This CDR3 is 15 amino acids long. Looked up from germline, CDR1 is MNHNS and CDR2 is SASEGT. V gave up 1 base and J gave up 0 bases, with 4 bases separating them. DNA for the CDR3: TGTGCCAGCAGTGAAGACAGCTCTGGGGCCAACGTCCTGACTTTC. As protein: CASSEDSSGANVLTF.

V is TRBV19 and J is TRBJ2-5, with 9 bases matching TRBD1. Germline V gives CDR1 LNHDA, CDR2 SQIVND (reference sequence). The V and J ends lost 4 bases and 5 bases, in that order; junction bases with no gene match: 8. CDR3 length: 15 amino acids. CDR3 loop: CASSTIQGAAETQYF. The CDR3 nucleotides are TGTGCCAGTAGTACCATACAGGGGGCGGCGGAGACCCAGTACTTC.

V and J are TRBV4-1 and TRBJ2-2; D not certain. The ends were cut back, 0 bases at V and 5 bases at J, with 4 bases in the middle. The CDR3 is 13 residues long. CDR1 is MGHRA and CDR2 is YSYEKL in the germline V gene. The DNA for the CDR3 is TGCGCCAGCAGCCAAGAAAGGACCGGGGAGCTGTTTTTT. This translates into CASSQERTGELFF.

The chain carries TRBV7-2 and TRBJ2-5; 10 nucleotides match TRBD1. CDR3 length: 14 residues. CDR1 and CDR2 from the germline V gene are SGHTA and FQGNSA. J lost 5 bases, V lost 5 bases, and 5 bases had no gene match. DNA of the CDR3: TGTGCCAGCAGCCTGACAGGGGGCCAGGAGACCCAGTACTTC. This gives the protein CASSLTGGQETQYF.

The chain is built from TRBV12-5 and TRBJ2-5, with TRBD1 matching over 11 bases. The CDR3 extends over 14 amino acids. Germline V gives CDR1 LGHNT, CDR2 FRNRAP. J was trimmed by 3 bases and V by 7 bases; bases with no gene match: 4. The DNA of the CDR3 is TGTGCTAGTGCCTGGACAGGGGGCGAAGAGACCCAGTACTTC. It yields the protein CASAWTGGEETQYF.

This chain links TRBV7-2 with TRBJ2-1; D not resolved. V was pared by 1 base and J by 9 bases, with 7 bases between. CDR1 is SGHTA, CDR2 FQGNSA, per germline. The CDR3 loop spans 12 amino acids. This CDR3 is CASSLGWSEQFF. In DNA, the CDR3 is TGTGCCAGCAGCTTAGGTTGGTCTGAGCAGTTCTTC.

The chain uses TRBV5-1 and TRBJ2-5; D unresolved. Germline lookup yields CDR1 SGHRS and CDR2 YFSETQ. The CDR3 covers 13 residues. Trimming stripped 3 bases from V and 5 bases from J, with 11 bases between. The chain's CDR3 is CASSWQYGETQYF. CDR3 bases: TGCGCCAGCAGCTGGCAATACGGGGAGACCCAGTACTTC.

The V gene is TRBV2, the J gene TRBJ2-1; D might be TRBD2 (6 bases). This CDR3 has 13 residues. Germline V gene lookup returns CDR1 SNHLY and CDR2 FYNNEI. V was clipped by 3 bases and J by 8 bases, with 11 bases between them. CDR3 nucleotide sequence: TGTGCCAGCAGTGACATGGGGGGAGATGAGCAGTTCTTC. Protein: CASSDMGGDEQFF.

This chain links TRBV7-8 with TRBJ2-3; D may be TRBD1 (5 bases). The CDR3 runs 14 residues. Germline CDR1 is SGHVS and CDR2 is FQNEAQ. V lost 1 base, J lost 2 bases, and 7 bases lay in between. The CDR3 sequence: CASSLVDNTDTQYF. CDR3 bases: TGTGCCAGCAGCTTAGTGGACAACACAGATACGCAGTATTTT.

The rearrangement uses TRBV11-2 and TRBJ1-4; 10 positions match TRBD1. Germline assignment: CDR1 SGHAT and CDR2 FQNNGV. The length of the CDR3 is 16 residues. The J segment lost 10 bases and the V segment lost 6 bases, leaving 14 bases of the junction unmatched. Written as DNA, the CDR3 is TGTGCCAGCAGTCCTCTCGTGGGACAGGGGTTAGGAAAACTGTTTTTT. It yields the protein CASSPLVGQGLGKLFF.

This clone was observed a single time. The chain's CDR3 is CASSLSFFDITDTQYF. The CDR3 DNA sequence: TGTGCCAGCAGCTTAAGTTTTTTCGACATCACAGATACGCAGTATTTT. The chain recombines TRBV5-6 with TRBJ2-3; D is unclear. The germline V gene has CDR1 SGHDT and CDR2 YYEEEE. Trimming took off 2 bases at V and 2 bases at J, with 15 bases between the two ends. The CDR3 totals 16 residues.

The chain uses TRBV4-1 and TRBJ1-1, with 11 bases lining up with TRBD1. The ends lost 0 bases at V and 7 bases at J; junction bases unmatched: 10. CDR3 length: 17 amino acids. Germline loops: CDR1 MGHRA, CDR2 YSYEKL. The CDR3 loop reads CASSQDPGQGDLNEAFF. CDR3 nucleotide sequence: TGCGCCAGCAGCCAAGATCCGGGACAGGGGGACCTCAATGAAGCTTTCTTT.

This clone occurred once. The CDR3 here is CASSSTRDGYEQYV. CDR3 nucleotide sequence: TGTGCCAGCAGTTCGACCAGGGACGGGTACGAGCAGTACGTC. The genes are TRBV27 and TRBJ2-7, with D perhaps TRBD1 or TRBD2 (5 bases each). The CDR3 is made up of 14 amino acids. CDR1 is MNHEY, CDR2 SMNVEV, per germline (reference sequence). Trimming took off 4 bases at V and 4 bases at J, with 14 bases between the two ends.

This chain links TRBV19 with TRBJ2-3; 9 bases are shared with TRBD2. CDR3 length equals 18 residues. The germline V gene has CDR1 LNHDA and CDR2 SQIVND (reference sequence). V trimming: 1 base; J trimming: 0 bases; junction bases outside the gene matches: 8. Here the CDR3 DNA reads TGTGCCAGTAGTATAGGTCCGACTAGCGGTACTAGCACAGATACGCAGTATTTT. Amino acids: CASSIGPTSGTSTDTQYF.

The chain employs TRBV2 and TRBJ2-3; D unclear. CDR1 is SNHLY, CDR2 FYNNEI, per germline. V dropped 8 bases and J dropped 2 bases, with 11 bases sitting between them. This CDR3 comprises 13 residues. As DNA, the CDR3 is TGTGCCAGCTGGGTGTATATCACAGATACGCAGTATTTT. It translates to CASWVYITDTQYF.

In its sample, this clone was seen a few times. The chain is built from TRBV5-1 and TRBJ1-2, with D perhaps matching TRBD1 (6 bases). V lost 4 bases, J lost 4 bases, and 17 bases lay in between. The CDR3 consists of 15 residues. Germline V gene sequence: CDR1 SGHRS, CDR2 YFSETQ. CDR3 in DNA: TGCGCCAGCAGCCCCCAGGGGATGGCCGGCTATGGCTACACCTTC. It yields the protein CASSPQGMAGYGYTF.

The V and J genes are TRBV7-9 and TRBJ1-1; the D gene is possibly TRBD1 (5 bases). V was pared by 3 bases and J by 3 bases, with 11 bases between. The CDR3 runs to 14 residues. Germline CDR1 and CDR2: SEHNR and FQNEAQ (reference sequence). CDR3 sequence (DNA): TGTGCCAGCAGCTTTCAGGGTTCCGACACTGAAGCTTTCTTT. Its protein is CASSFQGSDTEAFF.

This chain links TRBV6-5 with TRBJ1-3; D not resolved. CDR3 size: 13 residues. The germline V and J ends were trimmed by 2 bases and 4 bases, with 6 bases remaining between them. The germline CDR1 and CDR2 sequences are MNHEY and SVGAGI. Written as DNA, the CDR3 is TGTGCCAGCAGTTACGGACGCGGAAACACCATATATTTT. Protein: CASSYGRGNTIYF.

This rearrangement joins TRBV7-9 to TRBJ2-1; 12 nucleotides align to TRBD2. The germline V gene encodes CDR1 SEHNR and CDR2 FQNEAQ (reference sequence). The CDR3 sequence is 14 residues long. The J segment lost 8 bases and the V segment lost 5 bases, leaving 4 bases of the junction unmatched. The CDR3 spells CASSDRLAGDEQFF. CDR3 coding DNA: TGTGCCAGCAGCGACCGACTAGCGGGGGATGAGCAGTTCTTC.

The CDR3 protein is CATSRGSGRAANEQFF. The CDR3 DNA reads as TGTGCCACCAGCAGGGGGAGCGGGAGGGCAGCCAATGAGCAGTTCTTC. The chain is built from TRBV15 and TRBJ2-1, with TRBD2 matching 10 bases. After removal of 3 bases from V and 6 bases from J, the junction contained 8 bases not matched to a gene. The CDR3 is made up of 16 amino acids. The germline gives CDR1 LNHNV, CDR2 YYDKDF (reference sequence).

V and J are TRBV5-4 and TRBJ1-1, with 8 bases that match TRBD1. J gave up 1 base and V 3 bases, and 5 bases lay outside the gene matches. The CDR3 totals 15 residues. Looked up from germline, CDR1 is SGHNT and CDR2 is YYREEE (reference sequence). CDR3 loop: CASSSGQGWNTEAFF. The CDR3 region has the DNA TGTGCCAGCAGCTCCGGACAGGGTTGGAACACTGAAGCTTTCTTT. The full variable domain, its missing parts supplied by reference TRBV5-4 and TRBJ1-1, is ETGVTQSPTHLIKTRGQQVTLRCSSQSGHNTVSWYQQALGQGPQFIFQYYREEENGRGNFPPRFSGLQFPNYSSELNVNALELDDSALYLCASSSGQGWNTEAFFGQGTRLTVV.